A single sample is the source of the 23 T cell receptor beta chains below, sequenced in a study of cytomegalovirus exposure and HLA in healthy donors. It was with 60 Vbeta and 13 Jbeta primers that the PCR ran. The data were produced by immunoSEQ multiplex PCR, yet TCRdb's version contains in-frame clones alone and is incomplete. The profile shows 160,000 or so clones, roughly 76% of them singletons. Source material: PBMCs. The origin of the receptors is a woman aged 45 to 65 in good health and CMV-seronegative.

This rearrangement joins TRBV7-2 to TRBJ1-5; 8 bases are shared with TRBD1. The CDR3 has 15 residues. Trimming cost V 5 bases and J 4 bases; bases outside gene matches: 7. Germline V gene sequence: CDR1 SGHTA, CDR2 FQGNSA. The CDR3 DNA sequence: TGTGCCAGCAGCCTTTCTACAGGGGGAAATCAGCCCCAGCATTTT. This sequence encodes CASSLSTGGNQPQHF.

The chain uses TRBV5-6 and TRBJ2-7, with TRBD1 identical over 7 bases. Germline values: CDR1 SGHDT, CDR2 YYEEEE. V shed 7 bases, J shed 5 bases, and the junction held 15 bases outside the gene matches. The CDR3 is 15 amino acids. For the CDR3, the DNA is TGTGCCAGCCTCAGGGACAGACGAAATTTAGACGAGCAGTACTTC. Its protein product is CASLRDRRNLDEQYF. Full variable domain (rest looked up from reference TRBV5-6 and TRBJ2-7): DAGVTQSPTHLIKTRGQQVTLRCSPKSGHDTVSWYQQALGQGPQFIFQYYEEEERQRGNFPDRFSGHQFPNYSSELNVNALLLGDSALYLCASLRDRRNLDEQYFGPGTRLTVT.

This chain's CDR3 is CASNPGAGPYEQYF. CDR3 DNA: TGTGCCAGCAACCCTGGGGCAGGGCCCTACGAGCAGTACTTC. The chain has TRBV5-4 and TRBJ2-7; maybe TRBD1 (5 bases). CDR1 SGHNT and CDR2 YYREEE come from the germline V gene (reference sequence). This CDR3 has 14 amino acids. Trimming took off 6 bases at V and 2 bases at J, with 15 bases between the two ends.

This clone was recorded a few times. The chain recombines TRBV7-9 with TRBJ2-7; a weak D match, TRBD1 (6 bases). The CDR3 is 17 residues long. CDR1 is SEHNR and CDR2 is FQNEAQ in the germline V gene (reference sequence). V dropped 5 bases and J dropped 0 bases, with 20 bases sitting between them. The CDR3 protein is CASSTHLTGTSSYEQYF. The CDR3 region has the DNA TGTGCCAGCAGCACACATCTGACAGGTACGAGCTCCTACGAGCAGTACTTC.

This clone was recorded a few times. J is TRBJ2-2 and V is TRBV7-2; possible D gene TRBD2, 7 bases. The length of the CDR3 is 15 residues. V lost 5 bases and J lost 6, with 16 bases in between. Per the germline V gene, CDR1 is SGHTA and CDR2 is FQGNSA. The CDR3 protein is CASSQRAGASGELFF. CDR3 DNA: TGTGCCAGCAGCCAGAGGGCGGGGGCTTCCGGGGAGCTGTTTTTT.

This sequence joins TRBV9 and TRBJ2-1; the D gene is possibly TRBD1 (5 bases). The CDR3 totals 15 residues. The ends were cut back, 0 bases at V and 4 bases at J, with 11 bases in the middle. The V gene's germline CDR1 is SGDLS and CDR2 YYNGEE. The CDR3 DNA is TGTGCCAGCAGCGTAGGGTCAGGGTCATACAATGAGCAGTTCTTC. It codes for CASSVGSGSYNEQFF.

V usage is TRBV30 and J usage is TRBJ2-5; the D gene is possibly TRBD1 (5 bases). Germline V CDR1 and CDR2: GTSNPN, SVGIG (reference sequence). The CDR3 is made up of 12 amino acids. CDR3 DNA sequence: TGTGCTTATGCACAGGAACAAGAGACCCAGTACTTC. Translated: CAYAQEQETQYF. The variable domain in full, with the rest retrieved from reference TRBV30 and TRBJ2-5, is SQTIHQWPATLVQPVGSPLSLECTVEGTSNPNLYWYRQAAGRGLQLLFYSVGIGQISSEVPQNLSASRPQDRQFILSSKKLLLSDSGFYLCAYAQEQETQYFGPGTRLLVL.

This chain connects TRBV5-4 to TRBJ2-7, with 8 bases matching TRBD2. The V gene's germline CDR1 is SGHNT and CDR2 YYREEE (reference sequence). V shed 4 bases, J shed 6 bases, and the junction held 12 bases outside the gene matches. This CDR3 spans 15 amino acids. CDR3 loop: CASSPTGGPTFEQYF. DNA of the CDR3: TGTGCCAGCAGCCCTACGGGGGGGCCGACTTTCGAGCAGTACTTC.

This chain joins TRBV4-3 and TRBJ1-5; 8 nucleotides line up with TRBD1. The germline V gene encodes CDR1 LGHNA and CDR2 YSLEER. Trimming cost V 1 base and J 2 bases; bases outside gene matches: 4. This CDR3 has 16 residues. The CDR3 spells CASSQGTGTRNQPQHF. Written as DNA, the CDR3 is TGCGCCAGCAGCCAAGGGACAGGGACGCGCAATCAGCCCCAGCATTTT.

This clone was recorded only once. V and J are TRBV5-1 and TRBJ2-5; no reliable D call. The DNA end is a closer match to TRBJ2-7, so the J assignment may be wrong. Germline loops: CDR1 SGHRS, CDR2 YFSETQ. This CDR3 is built from 14 residues. The CDR3 region has the DNA TGCGCCAGCAGCTTGGAAGCGTCCTCCTACGAGCAGTACTTC. Its translation is CASSLEASSYEQYF.

In its sample, this clone was seen a few times. The chain carries TRBV7-2 and TRBJ2-2; TRBD1 aligns across 7 bases. Germline V CDR1 and CDR2: SGHTA, FQGNSA. The CDR3 totals 16 residues. J was trimmed by 2 bases and V by 4 bases; bases with no gene match: 7. CDR3 in amino acids: CASSSQTGDNTGELFF. CDR3 sequence (DNA): TGTGCCAGCAGCTCACAAACAGGGGACAACACCGGGGAGCTGTTTTTT. Using reference TRBV7-2 and TRBJ2-2 for the parts outside the CDR3, the full variable domain is GAGVSQSPSNKVTEKGKDVELRCDPISGHTALYWYRQSLGQGLEFLIYFQGNSAPDKSGLPSDRFSAERTGGSVSTLTIQRTQQEDSAVYLCASSSQTGDNTGELFFGEGSRLTVL.

The V and J genes are TRBV7-2 and TRBJ2-1; D possibly corresponds to TRBD1 (6 bases). The ends were cut back, 5 bases at V and 5 bases at J, with 28 bases in the middle. CDR3 length: 19 residues. The germline gives CDR1 SGHTA, CDR2 FQGNSA. CDR3 amino acids: CASSPWGRGSSMGHNEQFF. The DNA for the CDR3 is TGTGCCAGCAGCCCTTGGGGCAGGGGCTCAAGCATGGGGCACAATGAGCAGTTCTTC.

The gene calls are TRBV19 and TRBJ2-7, with 8 bases identical to TRBD1. CDR3 size: 14 residues. J gave up 2 bases and V 4 bases, and 4 bases lay outside the gene matches. Germline V gene sequence: CDR1 LNHDA, CDR2 SQIVND (reference sequence). CDR3 DNA sequence: TGTGCCAGTAGTAAGAGACAGGGGACCTACGAGCAGTACTTC. Amino acids: CASSKRQGTYEQYF. Looking up the rest from reference TRBV19 and TRBJ2-7 gives the full variable domain: DGGITQSPKYLFRKEGQNVTLSCEQNLNHDAMYWYRQDPGQGLRLIYYSQIVNDFQKGDIAEGYSVSREKKESFPLTVTSAQKNPTAFYLCASSKRQGTYEQYFGPGTRLTVT.

This chain uses TRBV4-2 with TRBJ2-7; 10 nucleotides agree with TRBD1. V was pared by 0 bases and J by 5 bases, with 7 bases of the junction left unmatched. The CDR3 loop spans 16 amino acids. Germline loops: CDR1 LGHNA, CDR2 YNFKEQ. The CDR3 sequence: CASSQETGTGVHEQYF. For the CDR3, the DNA is TGTGCCAGCAGCCAAGAGACCGGGACAGGGGTCCACGAGCAGTACTTC.

This chain joins TRBV28 and TRBJ2-1; 12 bases fit TRBD2. Germline-derived CDR1 and CDR2 are MDHEN and SYDVKM. The V segment lost 5 bases and the J segment 9 bases; nucleotides outside the gene matches: 20. This CDR3 is 19 amino acids long. The CDR3 sequence: CASSLPPVGLAGGKVEQFF. The DNA for the CDR3 is TGTGCCAGCAGTCTTCCGCCCGTTGGGCTAGCGGGAGGGAAAGTTGAGCAGTTCTTC.

Concerning this clone: Germline and junction disagree at one end, which may indicate a read error. The gene calls are TRBV28 and TRBJ1-2; 8 nucleotides match TRBD1. The CDR3 is made up of 13 amino acids. Germline CDR1 is MDHEN and CDR2 is SYDVKM. The CDR3: CASRSPDRAGYIF. CDR3 sequence (DNA): TGTGCCAGCAGGTCCCCGGACAGGGCTGGCTACATCTTC.

V is TRBV28 and J is TRBJ2-1, with 12 nucleotides matching TRBD2. V shed 6 bases and J 4 bases; nucleotides not matched to a gene: 13. The germline gives CDR1 MDHEN, CDR2 SYDVKM. The CDR3 covers 18 residues. Here the CDR3 reads CASSLRLAGAFLYNEQFF. CDR3 sequence (DNA): TGTGCCAGCAGCCTCAGACTAGCGGGGGCCTTCTTATACAATGAGCAGTTCTTC.

This rearrangement joins TRBV5-1 to TRBJ1-2, with a weak D call TRBD1 (6 bases). CDR1 is SGHRS, CDR2 YFSETQ, per germline. CDR3 length: 14 residues. Trimming pared 1 base from V and 8 bases from J, leaving 15 bases between. The CDR3 region is CASSLMGDNLGYTF. The CDR3 nucleotides read TGCGCCAGCAGCTTGATGGGGGACAATTTGGGCTACACCTTC.

V and J are TRBV5-8 and TRBJ2-4; no definite D call. The V gene's germline CDR1 is SGHTS and CDR2 YDEGEE. This CDR3 spans 14 amino acids. Trimming cost V 1 base and J 8 bases, with 13 bases left between them. As DNA, the CDR3 is TGTGCCAGCAGCTTGCGGGTCCCCCGCGACATTCAGTACTTC. Translation gives CASSLRVPRDIQYF. The whole variable domain, filled in from reference TRBV5-8 and TRBJ2-4, reads EAGVTQSPTHLIKTRGQQATLRCSPISGHTSVYWYQQALGLGLQFLLWYDEGEERNRGNFPPRFSGRQFPNYSSELNVNALELEDSALYLCASSLRVPRDIQYFGAGTRLSVL.

The V call is TRBV28, the J call TRBJ1-1; TRBD1 might be the D (6 bases). V was clipped by 6 bases and J by 5 bases, with 16 bases between them. The germline gives CDR1 MDHEN, CDR2 SYDVKM. There are 14 residues in the CDR3. The CDR3 bases are TGTGCCAGCAGCGTCCACAGGGTTTGGACTGAAGCTTTCTTT. Its protein is CASSVHRVWTEAFF.

This clone was detected only once. The chain is built from TRBV27 and TRBJ2-7; the D gene is possibly TRBD2 (5 bases). Germline assignment: CDR1 MNHEY and CDR2 SMNVEV (reference sequence). V lost 10 bases and J 3 bases, leaving 19 bases between the germline ends. The CDR3 loop spans 14 amino acids. For the CDR3, the DNA is TGTGCCACGAAACAAATGGGAAGCGGCTACGAGCAGTACTTC. It yields the protein CATKQMGSGYEQYF.

This clone was seen just once. This chain connects TRBV2 to TRBJ1-5, with D tentatively TRBD1 (6 bases). Per germline, CDR1 SNHLY and CDR2 FYNNEI. The CDR3 consists of 14 residues. The V end lost 4 bases, the J end lost 3 bases, and 10 bases lay between the germline ends. CDR3 in DNA: TGTGCCAGCAGTGTCAGGGGAAACAATCAGCCCCAGCATTTT. It encodes CASSVRGNNQPQHF.

The chain has TRBV19 and TRBJ1-5; possible D gene TRBD1, 6 bases. Germline CDR1 is LNHDA and CDR2 is SQIVND (reference sequence). CDR3 length: 15 amino acids. Trimming pared 3 bases from V and 6 bases from J, leaving 15 bases between. CDR3 DNA sequence: TGTGCCAGTAGTATTCTAACAGGGAAGGTTCAGCCCCAGCATTTT. This sequence encodes CASSILTGKVQPQHF.